These T cell receptor beta chains were read from a single sample in a study of blood T cell repertoires in COVID-19. Assay used: immunoSEQ multiplex PCR; TCRdb lists only in-frame clones, some missing. The repertoire holds a few hundred thousand clones, with roughly 86% as singletons. Material for sequencing was peripheral blood. The origin of the receptors is a woman aged 65 to 85 with active or convalescent COVID-19. Both conserved end residues are part of each CDR3. A row's size may be missing; if present it is once, few, many or a size class.

J gene,V gene,clone size,CDR3 protein
TRBJ2-2,TRBV10-3,-,CAIRSGTGLSGELFF
TRBJ2-7,TRBV4-1,-,CASSQVGLAGYEQYF
TRBJ1-1,TRBV5-1,few,CASSLDGDTEAFF
TRBJ2-3,TRBV7-2,once,CASSSEGGADTQYF
TRBJ1-1,TRBV7-2,-,CASSPQMNTEAFF
TRBJ2-2,TRBV7-6,once,CASSQQGGRTGELFF
TRBJ1-6,TRBV6-5,-,CASSLTGNNSPLHF
TRBJ1-1,TRBV19,-,CASSKTRTGEAFF
TRBJ1-1,TRBV10-3,-,CAIQRTTEMNTEAFF
TRBJ1-4,TRBV18,once,CASSPRGVVQEKLFF
TRBJ2-7,TRBV6-5,-,CASQGTFGEQYF
TRBJ2-7,TRBV11-2,-,CASSLGQTTYEQYF
TRBJ1-1,TRBV3-1/TRBV3-2,-,CASSQDLSGIGTEAFF
TRBJ2-7,TRBV10-3,-,CAISESRGSYEQYF
TRBJ1-2,TRBV7-9,-,CASSLTDSIGYTF
TRBJ2-7,TRBV29-1,-,CSVEGTGGGYEQYF
TRBJ1-1,TRBV9,-,CASSVAGNTEAFF
TRBJ1-4,TRBV11-1,-,CASSFDRGRHEKLFF
TRBJ2-5,TRBV5-1,-,CASSSPTSGEETQYF
TRBJ2-5,TRBV19,-,CASSIAGGWETQYF
TRBJ1-2,TRBV6-5,-,CASRDSGNYGYTF
TRBJ1-1,TRBV7-9,few,CASSQPGATEAFF
TRBJ2-1,TRBV27,-,CASSLGQVMGEQFF